The 7 T cell receptor beta chains below were found in one sample sequenced in a study of naive and memory T cell subsets (dated by TCRdb to the late 2010s). The library relied on UMI-ligation and nested PCR. The reads were generated on an Illumina MiSeq. The beta constant-region primer consisted of an equimolar mixture of two oligonucleotides that together covered TRBC1 and TRBC2. Four rounds of PCR, combining the SP2 primer with nested alpha and beta constant-region primers, were used to amplify the ligated cDNA. TCRdb itself trimmed the public reads at Q25 with fastp, ran MiXCR and retained productive beta chains. CDR3 protein duplicates are merged, each entry listing the most common genes and DNA. This sample lists 85,000 or so distinct CDR3 sequences; approximately 9.2% were detected once. About 1.2% of the sample belongs to the ten largest clones. Material for sequencing was naive CD8+ T cells from blood. Taken with the paper, the label for cell subset or site translates to: naive T cells, CD45RA high CD27+. Source of these receptors: a human donor in good health.

This clonotype was observed a few times. V gene TRBV27 combines with J gene TRBJ2-1, with TRBD1 identical over 7 bases. Germline V gene lookup returns CDR1 MNHEY and CDR2 SMNVEV (reference sequence). V was pared by 3 bases and J by 11 bases, with 4 bases of the junction left unmatched. This CDR3 has 12 residues. The CDR3, as DNA: TGTGCCAGCAGTTTGGACAGGACCCAGCAGTTCTTC. Encoded protein: CASSLDRTQQFF.

This clonotype was counted between two and nine times. The rearrangement links TRBV5-6 to TRBJ2-7, with D unresolved. V gave up 2 bases and J gave up 2 bases, with 8 bases separating them. The germline CDR1 and CDR2 sequences are SGHDT and YYEEEE. The CDR3 is 13 amino acids. The DNA for the CDR3 is TGTGCCAGCAGCTTAGACGGTCCCTACGAGCAGTACTTC. It is translated as CASSLDGPYEQYF.

This clonotype showed up many times. The chain is built from TRBV29-1 and TRBJ2-7, with D possibly matching TRBD2 (7 bases). The V and J ends lost 6 bases and 6 bases respectively, with 12 bases between them. Germline-derived CDR1 and CDR2 are SQVTM and ANQGSEA. This CDR3 region has 11 residues. CDR3 region: CSVWGGLEQYF. The CDR3 region has the DNA TGCAGCGTCTGGGGGGGGCTCGAGCAGTACTTC.

With respect to this clonotype: Since a much larger clone is just one base distant, this may be a read error. V gene TRBV7-9 combines with J gene TRBJ2-7; 10 nucleotides align to TRBD2. The CDR3 consists of 16 residues. Germline V gene lookup returns CDR1 SEHNR and CDR2 FQNEAQ (reference sequence). V lost 5 bases, J lost 3 bases, and 10 bases stayed unmatched. As DNA, the CDR3 is TGTGCCAGCAGCGGAGAGGAACTAGCGGGATTCTACGAGCAGTACTTC. The encoded protein is CASSGEELAGFYEQYF.

V is TRBV16 and J is TRBJ2-7; D is undetermined. This CDR3 is 14 amino acids long. Trimming cost V 0 bases and J 1 base, with 7 bases left between them. Germline V lookup: CDR1 KGHSY, CDR2 FQNENV. CDR3 DNA sequence: TGTGCCAGCAGCCAATCGATAGGTTCCTACGAGCAGTACTTC. It encodes CASSQSIGSYEQYF. Filled out from reference TRBV16 and TRBJ2-7, the complete variable domain reads GEEVAQTPKHLVRGEGQKAKLYCAPIKGHSYVFWYQQVLKNEFKFLISFQNENVFDETGMPKERFSAKCLPNSPCSLEIQATKLEDSAVYFCASSQSIGSYEQYFGPGTRLTVT.

This clonotype was picked up many times. This sequence joins TRBV12-3 or TRBV12-4 and TRBJ1-5, with 8 bases fitting TRBD1. V trimming: 5 bases; J trimming: 5 bases; junction bases outside the gene matches: 11. The CDR3 is 16 amino acids. The CDR3 DNA reads as TGTGCCAGCAGTACAAGACGACAGGGGCCGGATCAGCCCCAGCATTTT. Protein product: CASSTRRQGPDQPQHF.

This clonotype was detected many times. The gene calls are TRBV6-6 and TRBJ2-3; TRBD2 matches 7 bases. Germline V gene data show CDR1 as MNHNY and CDR2 as SVGAGI (reference sequence). The CDR3 is 13 amino acids. V lost 2 bases to trimming and J lost 5 bases; unmatched junction nucleotides: 1. The DNA for the CDR3 is TGTGCCAGCAGTTACGTAGCGGGAGATACGCAGTATTTT. Protein: CASSYVAGDTQYF.